This T cell receptor beta chain stems from a study of blood T cell repertoires in COVID-19. Looking at the study overall: Sites in the United States, Italy and Spain provided acute and convalescent COVID-19 samples. Sample material is recorded as cDNA or gDNA derived from T cells, B-cell-depleted T cells, or PBMCs.

V was pared by 3 bases and J by 3 bases, with 14 bases between. Germline CDR1 and CDR2: MDHEN and SYDVKM. This CDR3 region has 15 residues. In the authors' workflow: It was from reference gene primer amplification that nucleated cell counts were estimated. Profiling relied on immunoSEQ multiplex PCR, and the TCRdb table lists in-frame clones only, not all of them. V and J calls plus clone size are reproduced from that table; the DNA served to infer D and trimming. The sample gives under 300,000 clones, around 86% of which show up once; about 3% is in the top ten. The sample taken for sequencing was peripheral blood. The chain employs TRBV28 and TRBJ2-5; a possible D gene is TRBD2 (6 bases). The origin of this receptor is a woman under 40 with active or convalescent COVID-19. CDR3: CASSLGGWGEETQYF. CDR3 nucleotide sequence: TGTGCCAGCAGTTTGGGAGGTTGGGGGGAAGAGACCCAGTACTTC.